This TCR beta chain was recorded in a study of blood T cell repertoires in COVID-19. Study summary: Samples of COVID-19 (acute and convalescent) were obtained from the United States, Italy and Spain. Sources were T cells, B-cell-depleted T cells, or PBMCs; the material itself was cDNA or gDNA.

Original analysis: From reference gene primer amplification, estimates of nucleated cell counts were derived. Profiled with immunoSEQ multiplex PCR; TCRdb holds only in-frame clones, not every one. V and J calls and clone size are as listed in that table; D and trimming were resolved from the DNA. The sample lists some 210,000 clones; around nine tenths were seen once. Germline CDR1 MDHEN, CDR2 SYDVKM. Between the trimmed V and J ends, which lost 10 bases and 4 bases, there was a span of 16 bases. This CDR3 has 14 residues. This sequence was found in a man in his sixties who had recovered from COVID-19. Sequenced material: peripheral blood. The rearrangement joins TRBV28 to TRBJ2-2, with no clear D. The CDR3 loop reads CATFSRVGTGELFF. For the CDR3, the DNA is TGTGCCACCTTCTCTCGGGTGGGCACCGGGGAGCTGTTTTTT.